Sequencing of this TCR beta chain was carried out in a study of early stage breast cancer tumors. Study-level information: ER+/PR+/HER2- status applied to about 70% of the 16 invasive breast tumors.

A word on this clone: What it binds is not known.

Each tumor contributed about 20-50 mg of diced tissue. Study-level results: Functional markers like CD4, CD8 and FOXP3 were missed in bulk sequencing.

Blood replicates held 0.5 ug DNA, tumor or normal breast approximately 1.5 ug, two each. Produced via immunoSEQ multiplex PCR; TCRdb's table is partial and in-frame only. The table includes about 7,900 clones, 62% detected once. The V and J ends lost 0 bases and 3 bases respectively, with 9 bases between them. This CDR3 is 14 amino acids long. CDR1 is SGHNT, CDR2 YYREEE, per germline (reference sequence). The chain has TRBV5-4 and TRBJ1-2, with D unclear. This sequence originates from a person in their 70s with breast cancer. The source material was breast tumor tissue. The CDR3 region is CASSLAPEDYGYTF. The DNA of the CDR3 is TGTGCCAGCAGCTTGGCCCCCGAGGACTATGGCTACACCTTC.